This TCR beta chain was identified in a study of molecular identifiers for immune sequencing clone quantification. As for the study in general: Four of five RNA aliquots from approximately 20,000 or 100,000 naive CD8 T cells were sequenced.

Details on this clonotype: Being one base from a much bigger clone, this may be a read error.

TCRdb reanalysed the PCR reads using MiXCR and keeps one entry per CDR3 protein. This sample carries 600,000 to 650,000 distinct CDR3 sequences, 15% to 20% of them seen once, and the ten largest clones take roughly 0.85%. Trimming took off 8 bases at V and 6 bases at J, with 20 bases between the two ends. The CDR3 runs 14 residues. The sequencing sample was made of naive CD8+ T cells from blood, with Jurkat cell RNA spiked in. Indicated subset: FACS-sorted CD8+CD4-CCR7+CD45RA+ naive T cells. The clonotype was recovered from a human donor in good health. Some libraries in this study had Jurkat cell RNA spiked in. The rearrangement uses TRBV5-3 and TRBJ1-2; D is undetermined. TRBV5-3 is recorded as an ORF, its role being uncertain. The DNA for the CDR3 is TGTGCCAGCGGCCCCCGGACTGGACTGGATGGCTACACCTTC. This codes for CASGPRTGLDGYTF.